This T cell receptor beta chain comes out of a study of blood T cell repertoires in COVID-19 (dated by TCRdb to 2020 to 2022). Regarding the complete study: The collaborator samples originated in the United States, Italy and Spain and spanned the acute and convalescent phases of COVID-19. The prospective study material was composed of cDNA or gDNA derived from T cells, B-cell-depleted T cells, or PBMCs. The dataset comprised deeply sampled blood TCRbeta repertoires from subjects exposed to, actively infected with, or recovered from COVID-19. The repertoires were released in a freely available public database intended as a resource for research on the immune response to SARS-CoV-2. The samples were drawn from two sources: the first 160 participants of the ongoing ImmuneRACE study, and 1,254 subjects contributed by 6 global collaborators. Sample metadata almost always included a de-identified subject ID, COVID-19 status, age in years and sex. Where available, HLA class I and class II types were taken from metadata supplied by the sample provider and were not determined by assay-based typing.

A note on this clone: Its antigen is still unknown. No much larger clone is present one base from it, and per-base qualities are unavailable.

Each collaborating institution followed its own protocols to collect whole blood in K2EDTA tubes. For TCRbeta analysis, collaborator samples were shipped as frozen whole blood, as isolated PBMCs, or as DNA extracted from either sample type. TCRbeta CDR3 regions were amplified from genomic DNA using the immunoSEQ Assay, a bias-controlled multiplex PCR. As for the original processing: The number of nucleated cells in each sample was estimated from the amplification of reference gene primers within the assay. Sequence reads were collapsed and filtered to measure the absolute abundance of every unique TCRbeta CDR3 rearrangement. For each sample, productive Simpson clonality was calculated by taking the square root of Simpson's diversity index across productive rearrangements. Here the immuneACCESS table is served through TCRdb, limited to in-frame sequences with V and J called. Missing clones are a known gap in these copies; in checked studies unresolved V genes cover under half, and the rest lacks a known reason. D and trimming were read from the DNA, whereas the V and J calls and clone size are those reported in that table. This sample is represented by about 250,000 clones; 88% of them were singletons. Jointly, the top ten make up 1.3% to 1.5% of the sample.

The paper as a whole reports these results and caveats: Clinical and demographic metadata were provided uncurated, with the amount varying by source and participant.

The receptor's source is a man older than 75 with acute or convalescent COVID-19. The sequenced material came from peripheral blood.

The sequenced DNA is TGTGCCAGCAGGACACTAGCGGGGGCCGGCAATGAGCAGTTCTTC. Its product reads: CASRTLAGAGNEQFF. Rearrangement joined TRBV2 to TRBJ2-1; 11 of the junction bases match TRBD2. The CDR3, cysteine through phenylalanine, is 15 amino acids long. The retained sequence is limited to the CDR3, 45 bases, with the frame set at the first base. CDR1 and CDR2, looked up from the germline V gene, are SNHLY and FYNNEI. V loses 6 bases at its end and J loses 6 bases; junction bases beyond the gene matches: 7.